A single sample is the source of the 28 T cell receptor beta chains below, sequenced in a study of shared clonotypes between healthy human individuals. Clones were read by immunoSEQ multiplex PCR, and TCRdb kept only the in-frame ones, dropping some. The sample has about 2.1 million clones, just under 95% seen once. Naive CD8 cells comprised CD45RO-negative, CCR7-positively selected cells, excluding terminally differentiated effector memory CD45RA+ cells. The sequenced sample was naive CD8+ T cells from PBMCs. The origin of the receptors is a man aged 18-30 years in good health. Some clones in this sample may be carry-over from other donors' samples.

The chain recombines TRBV11-1 with TRBJ2-5, with D perhaps being TRBD1 or TRBD2 (5 bases each). Germline values: CDR1 SGHAT, CDR2 FQDESV (reference sequence). CDR3 length: 15 amino acids. V was shortened by 5 bases and J by 2 bases, with 15 bases between the two germline ends. In nucleotides, the CDR3 is TGTGCCAGCAGCCGTCTTCGGGACCGACAAGAGACCCAGTACTTC. Amino acids: CASSRLRDRQETQYF.

The genes are TRBV6-5 and TRBJ2-7; 14 nucleotides match TRBD2. Trimming at V came to 8 bases and at J to 6 bases, leaving 3 bases not matched to a gene. The CDR3 is 13 amino acids. In germline, CDR1 is MNHEY, CDR2 SVGAGI. The CDR3 region has the DNA TGTGCCAGCGGGACTAGCGGGAGTACCGAGCAGTACTTC. Translation gives CASGTSGSTEQYF.

Note on this clone: Different DNA sequences within this sample yield the same CDR3. V gene TRBV5-6 combines with J gene TRBJ1-2; 7 bases line up with TRBD1. Germline assignment: CDR1 SGHDT and CDR2 YYEEEE. V was pared by 0 bases and J by 5 bases, with 4 bases of the junction left unmatched. The CDR3 totals 14 residues. CDR3 coding DNA: TGTGCCAGCAGCTTGGCCGGGACAGATTATGGCTACACCTTC. Its protein product is CASSLAGTDYGYTF.

The chain has TRBV27 and TRBJ1-1; D possibly corresponds to TRBD1 (5 bases). V dropped 1 base and J dropped 3 bases, with 15 bases sitting between them. In germline, CDR1 is MNHEY, CDR2 SMNVEV (reference sequence). The CDR3 sequence is 16 residues long. In DNA form, the CDR3 reads TGTGCCAGCAGTTTATGGCCTGGGGCGCTGCACACTGAAGCTTTCTTT. Amino acids: CASSLWPGALHTEAFF.

V and J are TRBV15 and TRBJ2-3; 10 positions agree with TRBD1. The CDR3 spans 16 residues. Trimming removed 1 base from V and 3 bases from J; junction bases left unmatched: 4. Germline V gene lookup returns CDR1 LNHNV and CDR2 YYDKDF (reference sequence). Here the CDR3 DNA reads TGTGCCACCAGCAGAGGGGACAGGGGAAGGACAGATACGCAGTATTTT. Protein: CATSRGDRGRTDTQYF.

The chain uses TRBV7-6 and TRBJ1-2; 10 bases match TRBD1. The germline gives CDR1 SGHVS, CDR2 FNYEAQ. CDR3 length: 16 residues. V lost 3 bases to trimming and J lost 3 bases; unmatched junction nucleotides: 7. The CDR3 here is CASSLIPGQGYYGYTF. CDR3 DNA sequence: TGTGCCAGCAGCTTGATACCGGGACAGGGGTACTATGGCTACACCTTC.

The rearrangement links TRBV29-1 to TRBJ1-1; D gene uncertain. V was pared by 4 bases and J by 4 bases, with 19 bases between. Germline V lookup: CDR1 SQVTM, CDR2 ANQGSEA. The length of the CDR3 is 15 residues. CDR3 amino acids: CSVVWVSSWGTEAFF. CDR3 sequence (DNA): TGCAGCGTTGTTTGGGTTTCATCTTGGGGCACTGAAGCTTTCTTT.

V usage is TRBV25-1 and J usage is TRBJ2-4; a weak D match, TRBD1 (6 bases). Trimming stripped 2 bases from V and 3 bases from J, with 14 bases between. CDR1 MGHDK and CDR2 SYGVNS come from the germline V gene. This CDR3 has 16 amino acids. CDR3 bases: TGTGCCAGCAGTGAAGGCCCAGGGGAAGACAAAAACATTCAGTACTTC. Translation: CASSEGPGEDKNIQYF. Complete variable domain (other parts from reference TRBV25-1 and TRBJ2-4): EADIYQTPRYLVIGTGKKITLECSQTMGHDKMYWYQQDPGMELHLIHYSYGVNSTEKGDLSSESTVSRIRTEHFPLTLESARPSHTSQYLCASSEGPGEDKNIQYFGAGTRLSVL.

CDR3 in amino acids: CASSQDSGRIGNTIYF. Written as DNA, the CDR3 is TGCGCCAGCAGCCAAGACTCCGGGAGGATTGGAAACACCATATATTTT. This chain connects TRBV4-1 to TRBJ1-3; D is ambiguous. The V gene's germline CDR1 is MGHRA and CDR2 YSYEKL. Trimming took 0 bases from V and 3 from J, leaving 12 bases between them. CDR3 length: 16 amino acids.

V and J are TRBV19 and TRBJ1-4; D is uncertain. This CDR3 is built from 15 residues. Trimming cost V 6 bases and J 0 bases, with 11 bases left between them. Germline loops: CDR1 LNHDA, CDR2 SQIVND (reference sequence). CDR3 nucleotide sequence: TGTGCCAGTAGAGACTTGAGAGCAACTAATGAAAAACTGTTTTTT. Residues: CASRDLRATNEKLFF.

The V gene is TRBV28, the J gene TRBJ2-7; D is ambiguous. The germline V and J ends were trimmed by 10 bases and 2 bases, with 15 bases remaining between them. Germline-derived CDR1 and CDR2 are MDHEN and SYDVKM. The CDR3 runs to 13 residues. The CDR3 spells CATTMRPTYEQYF. The CDR3 nucleotides are TGTGCCACCACGATGCGGCCCACCTACGAGCAGTACTTC.

The rearrangement uses TRBV19 and TRBJ2-7; a weak D match, TRBD2 (6 bases). From germline, CDR1 is LNHDA and CDR2 SQIVND (reference sequence). V was shortened by 5 bases and J by 7 bases, with 18 bases between the two germline ends. The CDR3 runs 14 residues. The CDR3 region has the DNA TGTGCCAGTAGTGCCCCGGGACTCCCAAGAGAGCAGTACTTC. This sequence encodes CASSAPGLPREQYF.

This clone was found once. The chain employs TRBV11-2 and TRBJ2-3, with TRBD1 matching over 8 bases. CDR3 size: 16 residues. The germline V gene has CDR1 SGHAT and CDR2 FQNNGV. Unmatched junction bases numbered 10, after V lost 5 bases and J lost 3 bases. This chain's CDR3 is CASSPRQGWGTDTQYF. The CDR3 nucleotides are TGTGCCAGCAGCCCCCGACAGGGGTGGGGGACAGATACGCAGTATTTT.

This clone showed up just a few times. CDR3 residues: CASSLGYEQYF. The CDR3 coding sequence is TGTGCCAGCAGTCTAGGCTACGAGCAGTACTTC. The J gene is TRBJ2-7, the V gene TRBV25-1, with no clear D. The CDR3 has 11 residues. V dropped 5 bases and J dropped 3 bases, with 5 bases sitting between them. CDR1 is MGHDK and CDR2 is SYGVNS in the germline V gene.

This clone appeared a single time. V usage is TRBV27 and J usage is TRBJ1-6; no firm D call. The germline gives CDR1 MNHEY, CDR2 SMNVEV (reference sequence). V lost 0 bases and J lost 11, with 14 bases in between. This CDR3 region has 15 residues. Written as DNA, the CDR3 is TGTGCCAGCAGTTTATCGGGCGGAACCCTGACACCCCTCCACTTT. As protein: CASSLSGGTLTPLHF.

The rearrangement joins TRBV29-1 to TRBJ2-1; D not certain. The CDR3 covers 10 residues. The germline CDR1 and CDR2 sequences are SQVTM and ANQGSEA. With 3 bases removed from V and 9 bases from J, the gap between germline ends came to 6 bases. CDR3 protein: CSVDFVEQFF. For the CDR3, the DNA is TGCAGCGTTGACTTTGTTGAGCAGTTCTTC.

This chain uses TRBV11-2 with TRBJ2-4; 8 bases agree with TRBD1. Germline V gene sequence: CDR1 SGHAT, CDR2 FQNNGV. This CDR3 has 13 amino acids. Trimming took 4 bases from V and 7 from J; bases not matched to a gene: 3. CDR3 sequence (DNA): TGTGCCAGCAGCTCCCGACAGGGGAACATTCAGTACTTC. Amino acid sequence: CASSSRQGNIQYF.

V is TRBV10-3 and J is TRBJ2-7; TRBD1 matches 7 bases. V dropped 4 bases and J dropped 2; count of bases not matched to a gene: 11. This CDR3 is built from 16 residues. The germline V gene has CDR1 ENHRY and CDR2 SYGVKD. CDR3 sequence reads: CAISVRERDRPYEQYF. CDR3 coding DNA: TGTGCCATCAGTGTACGAGAAAGGGACAGACCCTACGAGCAGTACTTC.

This clone occurred once. This rearrangement joins TRBV14 to TRBJ2-7; TRBD2 matches at 9 bases. Unmatched junction bases numbered 4, after V lost 2 bases and J lost 2 bases. This CDR3 spans 15 amino acids. Germline V CDR1 and CDR2: SGHDN, FVKESK. As DNA, the CDR3 is TGTGCCAGCAGCCAATCGACTAGCGGAGCCTACGAGCAGTACTTC. Its translation: CASSQSTSGAYEQYF.

The rearrangement uses TRBV2 and TRBJ2-7, with D possibly TRBD2 on 5 matching bases. V lost 3 bases, J lost 1 base, and 13 bases lay in between. Germline loops: CDR1 SNHLY, CDR2 FYNNEI. The CDR3 sequence is 15 residues long. The CDR3 here is CASSERELLSYEQYF. For the CDR3, the DNA is TGTGCCAGCAGTGAGAGGGAGCTTCTTTCCTACGAGCAGTACTTC. The entire variable domain, with the rest obtained from reference TRBV2 and TRBJ2-7, is as follows: EPEVTQTPSHQVTQMGQEVILRCVPISNHLYFYWYRQILGQKVEFLVSFYNNEISEKSEIFDDQFSVERPDGSNFTLKIRSTKLEDSAMYFCASSERELLSYEQYFGPGTRLTVT.

The J gene is TRBJ2-5, the V gene TRBV5-6; D remains unclear. Germline CDR1 and CDR2: SGHDT and YYEEEE. V lost 3 bases and J lost 6, with 6 bases in between. The CDR3 runs to 11 residues. The CDR3 sequence is CASSWDQTQYF. The DNA of the CDR3 is TGTGCCAGCAGCTGGGATCAGACCCAGTACTTC.

The J gene is TRBJ1-3, the V gene TRBV5-6, with D tentatively TRBD1 (5 bases). The CDR3 runs 12 residues. V was clipped by 3 bases and J by 9 bases, with 10 bases between them. Per germline, CDR1 SGHDT and CDR2 YYEEEE. In DNA, the CDR3 is TGTGCCAGCAGCTCAACGGGGCTCACCATATATTTT. Protein product: CASSSTGLTIYF.

In the case of this clone: Other DNA sequences from this sample encode an identical CDR3 as well. The chain links TRBV28 to TRBJ2-7; D is ambiguous. The length of the CDR3 is 13 residues. CDR1 is MDHEN and CDR2 is SYDVKM in the germline V gene. V was trimmed by 3 bases and J by 4 bases, leaving 10 bases between them. This CDR3 is CASSFPGRYEQYF. The CDR3 bases are TGTGCCAGCAGTTTTCCTGGTAGGTACGAGCAGTACTTC.

The rearrangement links TRBV29-1 to TRBJ1-1; perhaps TRBD1 as D (5 bases). V lost 4 bases and J lost 5, with 17 bases in between. Germline V CDR1 and CDR2: SQVTM, ANQGSEA. The CDR3 extends over 14 amino acids. The CDR3 nucleotides are TGCAGCGTTGTCGTTGGGGGAGTCGGAACTGAAGCTTTCTTT. It encodes CSVVVGGVGTEAFF.

The V and J genes are TRBV9 and TRBJ2-1, with 7 bases aligning to TRBD1. This CDR3 is built from 15 residues. Germline V gene lookup returns CDR1 SGDLS and CDR2 YYNGEE. The J segment lost 0 bases and the V segment lost 5 bases, leaving 5 bases of the junction unmatched. The CDR3 DNA follows: TGTGCCAGCAGGCCCACAGGGGCCTCCTACAATGAGCAGTTCTTC. Protein: CASRPTGASYNEQFF.

This chain uses TRBV5-8 with TRBJ2-3; maybe TRBD2 (6 bases). The CDR3 is 16 amino acids. Germline V gene lookup returns CDR1 SGHTS and CDR2 YDEGEE. V was clipped by 0 bases and J by 2 bases, with 13 bases between them. In DNA form, the CDR3 reads TGTGCCAGCAGCTTGGGGCGGGACTCAACCACAGATACGCAGTATTTT. This codes for CASSLGRDSTTDTQYF.

The CDR3 is CASSQDAGETYEQYF. DNA for the CDR3: TGCGCCAGCAGCCAAGATGCGGGAGAGACCTACGAGCAGTACTTC. V and J are TRBV4-3 and TRBJ2-7; 7 positions match TRBD2. After removal of 0 bases from V and 2 bases from J, the junction contained 4 bases not matched to a gene. This CDR3 spans 15 amino acids. CDR1 is LGHNA, CDR2 YSLEER, per germline.

This clone was counted a single time. The J gene is TRBJ1-4, the V gene TRBV7-6; no firm D call. Between the trimmed V and J ends, which lost 2 bases and 6 bases, there was a span of 13 bases. There are 15 residues in the CDR3. The germline CDR1 and CDR2 sequences are SGHVS and FNYEAQ. CDR3 in amino acids: CASSLSSVADEKLFF. The DNA for the CDR3 is TGTGCCAGCAGCTTATCCTCGGTTGCGGATGAAAAACTGTTTTTT.